This paragraph reports one TCR beta chain. The antigen it binds to is not known. This sample is drawn from a study of T cells expressing NK-cell markers (TCRdb year 2020). In the study overall: Several donors provided sorted CD3+CD56+NKG2C+, CD3+CD56+NKG2C- and CD3+CD56-NKG2C+ T-cell subsets, whose TCR beta-chain repertoires were profiled. Of the eight sequenced donors, seven were found to be HCMV-seropositive and one was found to be HCMV-seronegative. The eight sequenced donors were randomly selected healthy volunteers, three men and five women. Libraries were sequenced as 2 x 150 bp reads on Illumina HiSeq 2000/2500, MiSeq or NextSeq.

Broader findings and caveats from the paper: Those dominant clonotypes were again the most abundant among CD3+CD56-NKG2C+ cells in several donors, at 28.3-60.1%. For roughly six donors, the dominant CD3+CD56+NKG2C+ clonotypes were among the top 10 CD8+ clonotypes and accounted for roughly 1.0-7.5% of CD8+ T cells. It remained unclear whether the expanded NKG2C-expressing T cell clones were specific for HCMV antigens.

Sequencing was performed on an Illumina HiSeq 2000. The TCR beta cDNA libraries were made using 5'RACE template switching, a step that added both a universal primer site and unique molecular identifiers. cDNA synthesis was primed from the TCR beta constant segment and was followed by two successive PCR amplification steps. The study's processing was this. MIGEC handled demultiplexing of the reads and grouping by UMI, while MiTCR was used to assemble and quantify clonotypes. To exclude erroneous sequences, any TCR cDNA sequence not supported by at least two reads was discarded. The tcR package was used for downstream repertoire analysis, with clonotypes matched between fractions based on CDR3 nucleotide sequence plus V segment. VDJmatch was used to annotate antigen specificity against VDJdb, with one amino acid substitution in CDR3 permitted. The reads went through TCRdb reprocessing, and each CDR3 protein sequence gets one entry with no DNA. The V and J calls shown here were made by TCRdb, not taken from the authors' results. This sample's table carries a few hundred thousand distinct CDR3 sequences. Roughly 5.2% of the sample lies in the top ten.

CDR1 and CDR2, looked up from the germline V gene, are SGHVS and FQNEAQ. Inclusive of the bounding cysteine and phenylalanine, the CDR3 is 15 residues long. Only the protein is on record. HCMV-specific IgG was detected in serum with a commercial ELISA kit to determine HCMV serostatus. Ficoll density gradient centrifugation was used to isolate peripheral blood mononuclear cells from blood. The TCR originated in a man aged 18-70 years in good health. Sequencing input: blood T cells: a sorted CD56 or NKG2C T cell subset, CD4+ or CD8+ T cells, or bulk PBMC T cells (not recorded which). Here the chain combines TRBV7-8 and TRBJ1-3. The CDR3 protein is CASSITGVSGNTIYF.